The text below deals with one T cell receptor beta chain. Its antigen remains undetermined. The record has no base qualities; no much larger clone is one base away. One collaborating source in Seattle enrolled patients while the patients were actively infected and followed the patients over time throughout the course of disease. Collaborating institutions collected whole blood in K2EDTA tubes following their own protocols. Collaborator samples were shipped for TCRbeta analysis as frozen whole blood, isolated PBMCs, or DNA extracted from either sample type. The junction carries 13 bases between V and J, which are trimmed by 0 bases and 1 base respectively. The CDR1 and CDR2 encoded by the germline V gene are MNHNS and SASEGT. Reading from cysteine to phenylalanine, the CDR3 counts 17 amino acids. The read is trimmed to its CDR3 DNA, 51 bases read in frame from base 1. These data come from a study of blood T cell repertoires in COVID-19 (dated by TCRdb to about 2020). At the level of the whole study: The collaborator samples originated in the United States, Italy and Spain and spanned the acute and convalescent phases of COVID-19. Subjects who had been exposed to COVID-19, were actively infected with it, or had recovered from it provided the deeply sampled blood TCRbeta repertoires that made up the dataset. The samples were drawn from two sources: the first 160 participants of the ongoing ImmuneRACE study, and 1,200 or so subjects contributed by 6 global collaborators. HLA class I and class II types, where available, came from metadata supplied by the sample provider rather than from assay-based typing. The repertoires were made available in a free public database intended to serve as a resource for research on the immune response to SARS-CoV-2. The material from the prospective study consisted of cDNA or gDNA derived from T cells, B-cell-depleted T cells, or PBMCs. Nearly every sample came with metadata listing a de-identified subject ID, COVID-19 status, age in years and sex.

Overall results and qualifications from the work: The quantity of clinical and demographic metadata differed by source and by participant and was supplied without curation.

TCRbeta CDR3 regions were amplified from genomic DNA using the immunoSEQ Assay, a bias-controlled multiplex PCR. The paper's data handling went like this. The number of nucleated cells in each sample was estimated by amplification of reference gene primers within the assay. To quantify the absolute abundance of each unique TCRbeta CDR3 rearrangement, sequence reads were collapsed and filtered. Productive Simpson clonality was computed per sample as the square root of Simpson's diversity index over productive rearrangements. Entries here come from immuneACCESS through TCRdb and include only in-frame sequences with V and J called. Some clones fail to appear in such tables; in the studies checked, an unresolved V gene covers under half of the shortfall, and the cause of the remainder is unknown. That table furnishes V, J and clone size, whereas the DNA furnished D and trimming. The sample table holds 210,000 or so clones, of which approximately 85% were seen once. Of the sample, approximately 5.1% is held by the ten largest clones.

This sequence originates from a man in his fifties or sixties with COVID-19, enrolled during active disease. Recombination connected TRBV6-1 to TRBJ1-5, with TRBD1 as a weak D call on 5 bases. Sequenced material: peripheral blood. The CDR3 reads CASSEAFYRRSNQPQHF. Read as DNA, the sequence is TGTGCCAGCAGTGAAGCTTTCTACAGGCGCAGCAATCAGCCCCAGCATTTT.